These 8 T cell receptor beta chains originate from one sample sequenced in a study of cytomegalovirus exposure and HLA in healthy donors. With 60 Vbeta and 13 Jbeta primers, the PCR was carried out. Sequenced by immunoSEQ multiplex PCR; TCRdb stores in-frame clones only, minus some. Here the sample table reports tens of thousands of clones. Material: PBMCs. The receptors were gathered from a female donor in good health and CMV-seropositive.

V gene TRBV29-1 combines with J gene TRBJ2-1; D gene ambiguous. The CDR3 sequence is 14 residues long. CDR1 and CDR2 from the germline V gene are SQVTM and ANQGSEA. V was clipped by 2 bases and J by 5 bases, with 13 bases between them. In nucleotides, the CDR3 is TGCAGCGTTGAAAGAGCACTGCCCGACAATGAGCAGTTCTTC. It yields the protein CSVERALPDNEQFF.

The chain employs TRBV4-3 and TRBJ2-3; perhaps TRBD2 as D (6 bases). CDR3 length: 17 residues. Per the germline V gene, CDR1 is LGHNA and CDR2 is YSLEER. The V gene lost 0 bases and the J gene lost 1 base, with 14 bases spanning the gap. The DNA of the CDR3 is TGCGCCAGCAGCCAAGAAGGTGGGGGGAGTCGCACAGATACGCAGTATTTT. This encodes CASSQEGGGSRTDTQYF.

The chain is built from TRBV6-1 and TRBJ2-4, with 9 bases aligning to TRBD1. The V gene end was trimmed by 0 bases and the J gene end by 8 bases; junction bases not matched to a gene: 8. This CDR3 is 16 amino acids long. Germline-derived CDR1 and CDR2 are MNHNS and SASEGT. CDR3 sequence (DNA): TGTGCCAGCAGTGAAGCGCGGGACAGGGTGTTGGACATTCAGTACTTC. It translates to CASSEARDRVLDIQYF.

DNA for the CDR3: TGTGCCAGCAGTCCAACCACCGGGACCTACGAGCAGTACTTC. It specifies CASSPTTGTYEQYF. The chain joins TRBV27 to TRBJ2-7; maybe TRBD2 (5 bases). Trimming removed 5 bases at V and 2 bases at J, with 13 bases between. This CDR3 spans 14 amino acids. Germline values: CDR1 MNHEY, CDR2 SMNVEV (reference sequence).

V and J are TRBV7-9 and TRBJ1-4; TRBD1 matches 8 bases. Germline assignment: CDR1 SEHNR and CDR2 FQNEAQ (reference sequence). The CDR3 loop spans 15 amino acids. V was clipped by 5 bases and J by 8 bases; unmatched bases: 10. The DNA for the CDR3 is TGTGCCAGCAGCCCAACAGGACAGGGCTACGAAAAACTGTTTTTT. It translates to CASSPTGQGYEKLFF.

The J gene is TRBJ2-1, the V gene TRBV11-3; the match to TRBD2 covers 8 bases. With 2 bases clipped from V and 3 bases from J, the junction kept 6 bases outside the gene matches. CDR1 and CDR2 (germline): SGHNT, YENEEA. The CDR3 is 16 residues long. DNA for the CDR3: TGTGCCAGCAGCTTATTCGGGACTAGTAACTACAATGAGCAGTTCTTC. Its protein product is CASSLFGTSNYNEQFF. Supplemented by reference TRBV11-3 and TRBJ2-1, the full variable domain reads EAGVVQSPRYKIIEKKQPVAFWCNPISGHNTLYWYLQNLGQGPELLIRYENEEAVDDSQLPKDRFSAERLKGVDSTLKIQPAELGDSAVYLCASSLFGTSNYNEQFFGPGTRLTVL.

The chain joins TRBV15 to TRBJ1-2; no clear D gene. CDR3 size: 16 residues. The ends were cut back, 0 bases at V and 3 bases at J, with 14 bases in the middle. In germline, CDR1 is LNHNV, CDR2 YYDKDF (reference sequence). CDR3 sequence (DNA): TGTGCCACCAGCAGAGATCTCATCCTATTGGACTATGGCTACACCTTC. As protein: CATSRDLILLDYGYTF.

DNA for the CDR3: TGTGCCAGCAGCGGCGGACAGCCTATGAACACTGAAGCTTTCTTT. This sequence encodes CASSGGQPMNTEAFF. The chain employs TRBV6-6 and TRBJ1-1; possible D gene TRBD1, 6 bases. Trimming stripped 6 bases from V and 0 bases from J, with 14 bases between. The length of the CDR3 is 15 residues. Germline V CDR1 and CDR2: MNHNY, SVGAGI (reference sequence).